This T cell receptor beta chain was identified in a study of cytomegalovirus exposure and HLA in healthy donors (dated by TCRdb to about 2017). Background on the whole study: According to an earlier analysis of a few hundred of the donors, some 180 million T cells yielded 90 million to 130 million unique TCR beta sequences and 276 Gb of sequence data. About 300 gigabases of sequencing data and 75 million to 85 million unique TCR sequences made up an early release that covered 640 HLA-typed donors. Among the approximately 400 genotyped donors, under 90% belonged to the genetic ancestry cluster associated with self-reported Caucasian donors. The study aimed to test whether signatures of past pathogen exposure could be identified by cataloging public T cell receptors. The T cell repertoires of 670 or so subjects were profiled by immunosequencing and related to cytomegalovirus serostatus. Besides the first cohort of roughly 700 subjects, a separate validation cohort made up of 120 or so different subjects was used. To predict cytomegalovirus infection status, the study combined high-throughput TCR immunosequencing, statistical association of individual TCRs with disease status, and machine learning. In a later analysis, previously published TCR beta repertoires from 550 to 750 donors were re-analyzed and high-resolution HLA genotyping was added so that TCR occurrence patterns could be studied. The later analysis used no new phenotypic data to find candidate immune exposures, relying instead on TCR beta sequences and their occurrence across donors. An earlier analysis of 450 to 750 of the donors used high-throughput TCR beta sequencing to judge whether each TCR beta V gene segment behaved as functional or pseudogenic. Donor age, sex, ethnicity and CMV serostatus were compiled alongside the repertoire data. In a later genetic analysis, genome-wide SNP genotypes for about 55% of the 666 donors were used, and that subset was treated as a discovery cohort. All discovery cohort repertoires had been generated using a single sequencing platform. Both class I and class II loci were covered by HLA typing, at four-digit resolution. The number of donors typed differed by locus, with about 620-630 for A, B, C, DRB1 and DQB1, roughly 520 for DQA1, approximately 580 for DPA1, and around 460 for DPB1. Because of strong linkage in the cohort, roughly five DR-DQ haplotypes were treated as single units for association and clustering. Among a few hundred genotyped donors of the cohort, an average of roughly 240,000 unique TCR beta nucleotide sequences were sequenced per donor, about a sixth of them non-productive.

What the research found in general, with its limitations: Most CMV-associated TCR beta chains appeared to be HLA-restricted in a later analysis, and the HLA associations seemed to be driven largely by CMV exposure. Correlated functional status among segregating V segments might reflect linkage disequilibrium, but an unknown experimental factor could not be ruled out. According to a later analysis, TCR association rates differed among HLA loci, with DRB1 alleles showing the most associated TCRs and HLA-C alleles showing the fewest. Immune exposure information for the cohort was limited to CMV serostatus. The earlier analysis of about 600 of the donors excluded seventeen rarely observed V segments, including chromosome 9 orphons, because counts were too low. The authors suggested that the approach could potentially be generalized to other disease states and immunological phenotypes. In vitro tests confirmed that three of the cytomegalovirus-associated TCR beta chains recognize cytomegalovirus antigens. Only TCR beta chains were sequenced in this cohort, and the absence of alpha or paired-chain data limited detectable features. When HLA alleles, especially DR and DQ, strongly co-occurred, TCR associations were difficult to assign to individual alleles. The presence/absence analyses assumed that sequencing depth was roughly uniform across donors, and that assumption may not be true. Compared with the approximately 600-donor mean, donors in an Asian-associated ancestry cluster had fewer N-insertions in productive TCRs, according to a later genetic analysis. Most TCR sequences were seen in very few donors, while some public TCRs were found in many individuals. Because HLA typing was missing for some donors at each locus, association tests included only the typed subset. V-gene and J-gene trimming of TCR beta chains was associated with a missense DCLRE1C variant in a later genetic analysis, and the association was replicated in an independent cohort. In a later analysis, several top co-occurrence clusters were reported to appear linked to parvovirus B19, influenza, CMV and Epstein-Barr virus. In an earlier analysis of about 600 of the donors, most TCR beta V segments appeared in productive rearrangements about 87% or about 30% of the time, broadly matching IMGT annotations. Cytomegalovirus status was reported to be diagnosed by the classifier with high specificity and sensitivity in both the original and validation cohorts. The study listed 164 TCR beta chains as associated with cytomegalovirus. The sequencing pipeline was judged likely to have produced a cluster of highly shared sequence variants as a technical artifact. In a later analysis, HLA-associated TCR beta chains showed more clonal expansion and lower generation probabilities than non-associated chains that were equally common. Specific HLA alleles were associated with 15,000 to 20,000 TCR beta sequences at a false discovery rate of 0.05 in a later analysis. A further reported finding was that TCR beta sequences accurately predicted the HLA-A and HLA-B alleles for most subjects in the first cohort.

Remarks on this clone: Its antigen is still unknown. No clone much larger than this one lies a single base away; base qualities are absent.

The cohort comprised hundreds of healthy bone marrow donors. Cohort members were all nominally healthy when sampled, although unrecorded immune exposures were likely present. CMV serostatus was recorded as positive for roughly 300 and negative for about 50% of the 666 cohort members, whereas no CMV serostatus was recorded for the donor in question. Every donor gave a peripheral blood sample, and the peripheral blood mononuclear cells from that sample were used for TCR beta sequencing. The Qiagen DNeasy Blood Extraction Kit was used to extract genomic DNA from the blood cell samples. Receptors were amplified or captured by the immunoSEQ multiplex PCR assay. For the multiplex PCR, a mixture combining 60 forward primers for TCR Vbeta segments and 13 reverse primers for TCR Jbeta segments was used. A multiplex PCR assay on genomic DNA amplified the CDR3 region of rearranged TCR beta genes. The amplified TCR beta libraries were sequenced on the Illumina HiSeq System as 87-base-pair reads. Under the source paper's analysis protocol: A later analysis counted about 80 million unique TCR beta chains across the 666 repertoires, and 9 million to 14 million of these chains were shared by at least two donors. Raw reads were error-corrected and collapsed into unique sequences by a nearest-neighbor algorithm in which closely related sequences were merged to remove PCR and sequencing errors. V, D and J gene segments were assigned by aligning CDR3 sequences to IMGT reference sequences. For a sequence to be retained, a match of at least six nucleotides to both a V gene segment and a J gene segment was required. A rearrangement was called productive if the CDR3 had no stop codons and remained in frame with V and J, and every other rearrangement was called non-productive. Following IMGT convention, CDR3 was defined as the stretch from the second conserved V-encoded cysteine up to the conserved J-encoded phenylalanine. The earlier analysis of some 550 of the donors excluded any sequence lacking an unambiguous match to a single V gene segment. In an earlier analysis of a few hundred of the donors, V segments were called functional above 56.7% productive rearrangements and were called segregating when the between-donor standard deviation exceeded 5%. A statistical classification framework was developed to diagnose cytomegalovirus status using the catalog of TCR beta chain sequences. In a later analysis, V and J genes were assigned by comparing TCR nucleotide sequences against IMGT/GENE-DB human TR gene sequences. In a later analysis, CDR3 sequences and most-parsimonious VDJ recombination scenarios were assigned using the TCRdist pipeline. In a later analysis, every TCR beta chain was defined by the combination of its CDR3 amino acid sequence and its V-gene family, and reads without a unique V-gene family were dropped. As a way to deal with suspected cross-contamination and a sequencing artifact, a later analysis dropped over 550 nucleotide sequences that were highly shared and had low generation probability. In a later analysis, a clonal expansion index for each public chain was calculated from normalized within-repertoire ranks of inferred template counts. In a later analysis, generation probabilities were computed using a VDJ recombination model fitted to out-of-frame rearrangements, and the results were checked against IGoR. In a later analysis, TCR-TCR, TCR-HLA and TCR-CMV co-occurrence was scored with hypergeometric tests, and a repertoire-size bias correction was applied to TCR pairs. In a later analysis, false discovery rates were estimated by permuting HLA or CMV assignments 20 times. In a later analysis, co-occurring TCRs were grouped using DBSCAN, and TCRdist sequence similarity was added for clustering within HLA-allele-positive subsets. Repertoires with fewer than 30,000 or more than 120,000 public chains, plus five repertoires with anomalous nucleotide sharing, were excluded from co-occurrence clustering. TCRdb holds this immuneACCESS table with in-frame rearrangements only. Some clones are missing; in checked studies, unresolved V genes explain under half, and the rest has no known cause. Clone size and the V and J calls come from that table; the DNA yielded D and trimming. For this sample the table gives 200,000 to 250,000 clones, of which more than 75% were detected only once. The ten largest make up 1.3% of the sample.

The sample taken for sequencing was PBMCs. The sequence derives from a human donor in good health.

This receptor carries the CDR3 CASSIGTGDYEQYF. The base sequence is TGTGCCAGTAGTATAGGGACGGGGGACTACGAGCAGTACTTC. The sequence is built from TRBV19 and TRBJ2-7; TRBD2 might be the D gene, on 6 matching bases. Its CDR3 holds 14 amino acids, cysteine through phenylalanine. Just the 42-base CDR3 DNA is kept, in frame starting at base 1. V is cut by 1 base and J by 3 bases, and the space between the germline ends is 10 bases. Sequences LNHDA (CDR1) and SQIVND (CDR2) are obtained from the germline V gene (reference sequence).